One and the same sample provided the 27 T cell receptor beta chains below, sequenced in a study of CD8 T cells in Susac syndrome. Random hexamers served to reverse transcribe roughly 0.5 to 1 ug RNA. TCRdb ran MiXCR on the immunoSEQ multiplex PCR reads and lists one entry per CDR3 protein. The profile shows 150,000 to 200,000 distinct CDR3 sequences, approximately 92% of them singletons. The sequenced sample was CD4+ T cells from PBMCs. Receptors originate from a human donor in good health.

The chain has TRBV7-3 and TRBJ2-5; D gene uncertain. The CDR3 contains 13 residues. Trimming removed 3 bases at V and 5 bases at J, with 10 bases between. Germline V gene data show CDR1 as SGHTA and CDR2 as FQGTGA. This CDR3 is CASSFLPGETQYF. Written as DNA, the CDR3 is TGTGCCAGCAGCTTTCTGCCTGGGGAGACCCAGTACTTC.

The chain's CDR3 is CASSTGQGAGEQYF. Here the CDR3 DNA reads TGTGCCAGCAGCACCGGACAGGGGGCGGGGGAGCAGTACTTC. The chain uses TRBV7-7 and TRBJ2-7; 11 bases map to TRBD1. Germline loops: CDR1 SSHAT, CDR2 FNYEAQ (reference sequence). Trimming removed 5 bases from V and 7 bases from J; junction bases left unmatched: 7. This CDR3 is 14 amino acids long.

About this clonotype itself: Sequence at one end of the junction differs from germline and may be a read error. This chain uses TRBV7-2 with TRBJ1-5; D is possibly TRBD1 (5 bases). The CDR3 is 16 amino acids. Germline V gene lookup returns CDR1 SGHTA and CDR2 FQGNSA. In DNA, the CDR3 is TGTGCCAGCAGCTTACAGGGTACTAATAGCAATCAGCCCCAGCAATTT. Protein: CASSLQGTNSNQPQQF.

The gene calls are TRBV11-2 and TRBJ2-2; TRBD2 aligns across 12 bases. In germline, CDR1 is SGHAT, CDR2 FQNNGV. With V trimmed by 5 bases and J by 2 bases, 15 bases remained unmatched. The CDR3 totals 20 residues. In nucleotides, the CDR3 is TGTGCCAGCAGCGCCCGCACCCCACTACTAGCGGGGGGTAACACCGGGGAGCTGTTTTTT. Residues: CASSARTPLLAGGNTGELFF.

V gene TRBV6-1 combines with J gene TRBJ2-1; 11 bases are a match to TRBD1. The CDR3 is 16 residues long. The junction had 11 bases not matched to a gene; V was cut back by 7 bases and J by 6 bases. Germline values: CDR1 MNHNS, CDR2 SASEGT. CDR3 sequence (DNA): TGTGCCAGCAAAAAAGCCCCCGGGACAGGGGGCAATGAGCAGTTCTTC. It encodes CASKKAPGTGGNEQFF.

The chain is built from TRBV5-1 and TRBJ2-4; 10 bases line up with TRBD1. This CDR3 contains 15 residues. V gave up 2 bases and J gave up 8 bases; unmatched junction bases: 7. Germline CDR1 reads SGHRS; CDR2 reads YFSETQ. CDR3 sequence (DNA): TGCGCCAGCAGCTTAAGTGAGACAGGGGGCTACATTCAGTACTTC. Protein: CASSLSETGGYIQYF.

The chain uses TRBV20-1 and TRBJ1-4; D unresolved. Trimming took off 3 bases at V and 6 bases at J, with 8 bases between the two ends. The CDR3 runs 12 residues. Germline loops: CDR1 DFQATT, CDR2 SNEGSKA (reference sequence). CDR3 nucleotides: TGCAGTGCTAGCCGGGATCATGAAAAACTGTTTTTT. This codes for CSASRDHEKLFF.

J is TRBJ2-7 and V is TRBV9; maybe TRBD1 (6 bases). Trimming stripped 4 bases from V and 0 bases from J, with 11 bases between. Germline V lookup: CDR1 SGDLS, CDR2 YYNGEE. The CDR3 runs 14 residues. The CDR3 DNA reads as TGTGCCAGCAGCCCGGGACAACGCTCCTACGAGCAGTACTTC. It yields the protein CASSPGQRSYEQYF.

This rearrangement joins TRBV20-1 to TRBJ2-3; D call uncertain. The V and J ends lost 6 bases and 6 bases respectively, with 10 bases between them. CDR1 is DFQATT, CDR2 SNEGSKA, per germline (reference sequence). The length of the CDR3 is 11 residues. CDR3 DNA: TGCAGTGCCTCACCCCGGGATACGCAGTATTTT. Its translation: CSASPRDTQYF.

V is TRBV5-6 and J is TRBJ1-1, with D hard to call. Germline V gene sequence: CDR1 SGHDT, CDR2 YYEEEE. Trimming cost V 4 bases and J 4 bases, with 5 bases left between them. The CDR3 is 11 residues long. Here the CDR3 DNA reads TGTGCCAGCAGCAAGATCACTGAAGCTTTCTTT. Protein sequence: CASSKITEAFF.

This clonotype appeared a few times. Here the CDR3 reads CASSQDGAGVDTQYF. In DNA, the CDR3 is TGTGCCAGCAGCCAAGATGGAGCGGGGGTAGATACGCAGTATTTT. The rearrangement uses TRBV3-1 and TRBJ2-3; 8 bases map to TRBD2. In germline, CDR1 is LGHDT, CDR2 YNNKEL (reference sequence). V trimming: 0 bases; J trimming: 5 bases; junction bases outside the gene matches: 4. The CDR3 consists of 15 residues.

V is TRBV5-1 and J is TRBJ2-3; D possibly corresponds to TRBD2 (5 bases). Trimming took 4 bases from V and 1 from J, leaving 16 bases between them. The CDR3 runs 16 residues. CDR1 is SGHRS and CDR2 is YFSETQ in the germline V gene. The CDR3: CASSPDSTRRTDTQYF. For the CDR3, the DNA is TGCGCCAGCAGCCCGGACTCTACTAGGCGCACAGATACGCAGTATTTT.

The V and J genes are TRBV5-6 and TRBJ2-7; the D is unclear. Trimming cost V 0 bases and J 10 bases, with 14 bases left between them. Germline CDR1 and CDR2: SGHDT and YYEEEE. The CDR3 totals 13 residues. The CDR3 protein is CASSLDNLGYQYF. The CDR3 DNA is TGTGCCAGCAGCTTGGACAACCTAGGGTACCAGTACTTC.

The CDR3 DNA reads as TGTGCCAGCTCAATTTCCGGCGGGGAGCTGTTTTTT. This sequence encodes CASSISGGELFF. The rearrangement links TRBV12-3 or TRBV12-4 to TRBJ2-2; D unclear. The CDR3 is 12 residues long. Trimming shortened V by 8 bases and J by 7 bases, and 11 bases separated the two germline ends.

This clonotype appeared a single time. This sequence joins TRBV3-1 and TRBJ2-7; perhaps TRBD2 as D (5 bases). The germline V gene encodes CDR1 LGHDT and CDR2 YNNKEL (reference sequence). V was pared by 1 base and J by 4 bases, with 11 bases between. The length of the CDR3 is 14 residues. For the CDR3, the DNA is TGTGCCAGCAGCCAAGGTCCTAGAGGGTACGAGCAGTACTTC. It specifies CASSQGPRGYEQYF.

The gene calls are TRBV6-1 and TRBJ2-3; D gene unclear. The CDR3 consists of 15 residues. V lost 1 base and J 6 bases, leaving 14 bases between the germline ends. Germline lookup yields CDR1 MNHNS and CDR2 SASEGT. CDR3 sequence: CASSEGPTNRDTQYF. CDR3 DNA sequence: TGTGCCAGCAGTGAAGGGCCTACGAATAGGGATACGCAGTATTTT.

The genes are TRBV5-4 and TRBJ2-3; 11 bases are a match to TRBD2. In germline, CDR1 is SGHNT, CDR2 YYREEE (reference sequence). This CDR3 has 16 amino acids. V trimming: 3 bases; J trimming: 0 bases; junction bases outside the gene matches: 3. CDR3 region: CASSSRLAGSTDTQYF. The CDR3 DNA sequence: TGTGCCAGCAGCTCCCGACTAGCGGGGAGCACAGATACGCAGTATTTT.

The genes are TRBV20-1 and TRBJ2-7; possible D gene TRBD2, 5 bases. V was clipped by 5 bases and J by 2 bases, with 16 bases between them. The CDR3 is made up of 14 amino acids. The V gene's germline CDR1 is DFQATT and CDR2 SNEGSKA (reference sequence). The DNA of the CDR3 is TGCAGTGCTGAACCAGGACGAGGGACCTACGAGCAGTACTTC. Protein: CSAEPGRGTYEQYF.

This chain uses TRBV19 with TRBJ1-4; D perhaps matches TRBD1 (5 bases). The CDR3 loop spans 13 amino acids. Germline loops: CDR1 LNHDA, CDR2 SQIVND (reference sequence). V lost 6 bases, J lost 4 bases, and 9 bases lay in between. The CDR3 DNA reads TGTGCCAGTAGGGTGACAGTTAATGAAAAACTGTTTTTT. Amino acids: CASRVTVNEKLFF.

J is TRBJ2-3 and V is TRBV20-1, with 8 bases identical to TRBD1. CDR1 and CDR2 from the germline V gene are DFQATT and SNEGSKA (reference sequence). V trimming: 6 bases; J trimming: 4 bases; junction bases outside the gene matches: 6. The CDR3 is 13 residues long. CDR3 coding DNA: TGCAGTGCGGACGACAGGGGTGCAGATACGCAGTATTTT. Translated, it gives CSADDRGADTQYF.

The V gene is TRBV18, the J gene TRBJ2-7, with D perhaps TRBD1 (6 bases). Germline V gene sequence: CDR1 KGHSH, CDR2 LQKENI. This CDR3 has 16 amino acids. The V and J ends lost 3 bases and 3 bases respectively, with 18 bases between them. In DNA, the CDR3 is TGTGCCAGCTCACCGCAACCGACAGGATTAGACTACGAGCAGTACTTC. Translating gives CASSPQPTGLDYEQYF.

V is TRBV15 and J is TRBJ2-5; 13 bases agree with TRBD2. Trimming cost V 3 bases and J 0 bases; bases outside gene matches: 4. This CDR3 has 17 amino acids. Per the germline V gene, CDR1 is LNHNV and CDR2 is YYDKDF (reference sequence). CDR3 sequence reads: CATSSGLAGAHQETQYF. Written as DNA, the CDR3 is TGTGCCACCAGCAGCGGACTAGCGGGGGCGCACCAAGAGACCCAGTACTTC.

The rearrangement joins TRBV11-2 to TRBJ1-1; D not certain. The germline V and J ends were trimmed by 4 bases and 0 bases, with 12 bases remaining between them. The CDR3 length is 15 residues. Per germline, CDR1 SGHAT and CDR2 FQNNGV. CDR3 in amino acids: CASSYLDPMNTEAFF. CDR3 coding DNA: TGTGCCAGCAGCTATCTCGATCCTATGAACACTGAAGCTTTCTTT. Combining the CDR3 with reference TRBV11-2 and TRBJ1-1 gives the whole variable domain EAGVAQSPRYKIIEKRQSVAFWCNPISGHATLYWYQQILGQGPKLLIQFQNNGVVDDSQLPKDRFSAERLKGVDSTLKIQPAKLEDSAVYLCASSYLDPMNTEAFFGQGTRLTVV.

The J gene is TRBJ2-3, the V gene TRBV29-1; D unclear. The CDR3 consists of 11 residues. Deletions cut 5 bases from V and 6 bases from J, with 9 bases between. CDR1 and CDR2 (germline): SQVTM, ANQGSEA. For the CDR3, the DNA is TGCAGCGTTTCCATCTATGATACGCAGTATTTT. This translates into CSVSIYDTQYF.

V gene TRBV3-1 combines with J gene TRBJ1-4; 11 bases are shared with TRBD1. Trimming took 5 bases from V and 8 from J; bases not matched to a gene: 4. There are 14 residues in the CDR3. Looked up from germline, CDR1 is LGHDT and CDR2 is YNNKEL (reference sequence). This CDR3 reads CASSSGQGVEKLFF. The CDR3 DNA is TGTGCCAGCAGCTCGGGACAGGGGGTAGAAAAACTGTTTTTT.

The V call is TRBV7-9, the J call TRBJ2-5; unclear D gene. Germline V gene lookup returns CDR1 SEHNR and CDR2 FQNEAQ (reference sequence). With 2 bases removed from V and 5 bases from J, the gap between germline ends came to 9 bases. CDR3 size: 13 residues. CDR3 loop: CASSLTLPETQYF. CDR3 nucleotides: TGTGCCAGCAGCTTAACTCTACCGGAGACCCAGTACTTC.

The chain joins TRBV7-2 to TRBJ1-2; a weak D match, TRBD1 (6 bases). The V end was cut by 5 bases, the J end by 1 base, with 26 bases between. Per germline, CDR1 SGHTA and CDR2 FQGNSA. The CDR3 sequence is 19 residues long. CDR3 region: CASSPRAGREGGDNYGYTF. CDR3 in DNA: TGTGCCAGCAGCCCCCGAGCCGGCAGGGAAGGGGGTGATAACTATGGCTACACCTTC. Full variable domain (missing parts from reference TRBV7-2 and TRBJ1-2): GAGVSQSPSNKVTEKGKDVELRCDPISGHTALYWYRQSLGQGLEFLIYFQGNSAPDKSGLPSDRFSAERTGGSVSTLTIQRTQQEDSAVYLCASSPRAGREGGDNYGYTFGSGTRLTVV.